The 32 T cell receptor beta chains presented below share a single source sample, sequenced in a study of blood T cell repertoires in COVID-19. Some clones are missing from TCRdb's copy, which holds only in-frame ones; the method was immunoSEQ multiplex PCR. The sample records around 54,000 clones, 90% being singletons. Sequenced material: peripheral blood. The receptors were sampled from a human donor in a cohort sampled during active COVID-19.

The chain recombines TRBV4-1 with TRBJ2-5; maybe TRBD2 (6 bases). The V end lost 3 bases, the J end lost 3 bases, and 20 bases lay between the germline ends. Germline values: CDR1 MGHRA, CDR2 YSYEKL. The CDR3 covers 17 residues. CDR3 residues: CASSHPRGKGGEETQYF. DNA for the CDR3: TGCGCCAGCAGCCACCCCCGCGGGAAGGGTGGGGAAGAGACCCAGTACTTC.

This chain uses TRBV5-1 with TRBJ2-3, with no clear D. The CDR3 runs to 13 residues. V was cut by 6 bases and J by 1 base, with 9 bases left in between. CDR1 and CDR2 (germline): SGHRS, YFSETQ. CDR3 coding DNA: TGCGCCAGCACCAAAACAGGCACAGATACGCAGTATTTT. Translated, it gives CASTKTGTDTQYF.

This chain links TRBV25-1 with TRBJ1-2; possible D gene TRBD1, 6 bases. The CDR3 contains 14 residues. V dropped 4 bases and J dropped 4 bases, with 13 bases sitting between them. Looked up from germline, CDR1 is MGHDK and CDR2 is SYGVNS. The CDR3 DNA sequence: TGTGCCAGCAGTGGCCGGGGGGGCTTCTATGGCTACACCTTC. It yields the protein CASSGRGGFYGYTF.

The chain carries TRBV3-1 (or the pseudogene TRBV3-2) and TRBJ2-1, with TRBD2 identical over 7 bases. From germline, CDR1 is LGHDT and CDR2 YNNKEL (reference sequence). Trimming took 0 bases from V and 5 from J; bases not matched to a gene: 4. This CDR3 comprises 15 residues. The DNA for the CDR3 is TGTGCCAGCAGCCAAGACGGGCTAGCGGACAATGAGCAGTTCTTC. This encodes CASSQDGLADNEQFF.

The chain recombines TRBV7-3 with TRBJ2-1; 7 nucleotides match TRBD1. Germline assignment: CDR1 SGHTA and CDR2 FQGTGA. V trimming: 2 bases; J trimming: 6 bases; junction bases outside the gene matches: 7. This CDR3 is 15 amino acids long. The CDR3 bases are TGTGCCAGCAGCTTATCGGGACAGAGACCCAATGAGCAGTTCTTC. Residues: CASSLSGQRPNEQFF.

This clone was seen just once. The rearrangement joins TRBV2 to TRBJ2-2; no clear D. The CDR3 is made up of 15 amino acids. Germline values: CDR1 SNHLY, CDR2 FYNNEI. With 5 bases removed from V and 0 bases from J, the gap between germline ends came to 10 bases. CDR3 nucleotides: TGTGCCAGCAGTCGACTCCTAACGAACACCGGGGAGCTGTTTTTT. Translating it yields CASSRLLTNTGELFF.

This chain joins TRBV18 and TRBJ2-3, with 9 bases matching TRBD1. The CDR3 length is 15 residues. The germline gives CDR1 KGHSH, CDR2 LQKENI. With 6 bases clipped from V and 0 bases from J, the junction kept 4 bases outside the gene matches. This chain's CDR3 is CASSDRGPSTDTQYF. Here the CDR3 DNA reads TGTGCCAGCTCGGACAGGGGTCCTAGCACAGATACGCAGTATTTT.

The rearrangement links TRBV13 to TRBJ2-5, with D perhaps TRBD1 (6 bases). Trimming removed 6 bases at V and 3 bases at J, with 8 bases between. Germline V CDR1 and CDR2: PRHDT, FYEKMQ (reference sequence). The CDR3 contains 12 residues. CDR3 in DNA: TGTGCCAGCAGTTCAGGGGAAGAGACCCAGTACTTC. Protein: CASSSGEETQYF.

J is TRBJ2-7 and V is TRBV7-8; TRBD2 aligns across 14 bases. The CDR3 contains 17 residues. Germline CDR1 reads SGHVS; CDR2 reads FQNEAQ. The V segment lost 5 bases and the J segment 9 bases; nucleotides outside the gene matches: 15. CDR3 DNA sequence: TGTGCCAGCAGCCGGGGGGCCCCGGGACTAGCGGGAGTGGGGCAGTACTTC. Its protein product is CASSRGAPGLAGVGQYF.

The V call is TRBV5-1, the J call TRBJ1-1, with D perhaps matching TRBD1 (5 bases). This CDR3 is built from 14 residues. The germline gives CDR1 SGHRS, CDR2 YFSETQ. V was clipped by 0 bases and J by 5 bases, with 11 bases between them. CDR3 loop: CASSLGGRITEAFF. For the CDR3, the DNA is TGCGCCAGCAGCTTGGGGGGCAGGATAACTGAAGCTTTCTTT.

The chain carries TRBV29-1 and TRBJ2-7, with D possibly matching TRBD2 (6 bases). The V and J ends lost 2 bases and 7 bases respectively, with 18 bases between them. The germline CDR1 and CDR2 sequences are SQVTM and ANQGSEA. The CDR3 runs to 14 residues. The CDR3 DNA is TGCAGCGTTGAACGTGATAGCGGTACCTTGGAGCAGTACTTC. This gives the protein CSVERDSGTLEQYF.

This chain joins TRBV30 and TRBJ2-7; tentative D call: TRBD2 (6 bases). The V end was cut by 7 bases, the J end by 6 bases, with 19 bases between. Per germline, CDR1 GTSNPN and CDR2 SVGIG (reference sequence). This CDR3 comprises 13 residues. The CDR3 here is CASSRGSRFEQYF. CDR3 coding DNA: TGTGCCTCCTCCCGGGGGTCGAGATTCGAGCAGTACTTC.

The genes are TRBV29-1 and TRBJ1-3; D not certain. CDR1 and CDR2 from the germline V gene are SQVTM and ANQGSEA. V was shortened by 7 bases and J by 2 bases, with 15 bases between the two germline ends. The CDR3 totals 14 residues. The chain's CDR3 is CSARAGSPGNTIYF. CDR3 in DNA: TGCAGCGCCCGGGCGGGGTCCCCTGGAAACACCATATATTTT. The variable domain in full, with the rest retrieved from reference TRBV29-1 and TRBJ1-3, is SAVISQKPSRDICQRGTSLTIQCQVDSQVTMMFWYRQQPGQSLTLIATANQGSEATYESGFVIDKFPISRPNLTFSTLTVSNMSPEDSSIYLCSARAGSPGNTIYFGEGSWLTVV.

This chain connects TRBV10-3 to TRBJ1-5, with no clear D. The CDR3 has 16 amino acids. Germline loops: CDR1 ENHRY, CDR2 SYGVKD. Trimming pared 5 bases from V and 2 bases from J, leaving 16 bases between. In nucleotides, the CDR3 is TGTGCCATCAGTCTAGGGTTTCAAGCGGGCAATCAGCCCCAGCATTTT. As protein: CAISLGFQAGNQPQHF.

In its sample, this clone was seen once. The chain carries TRBV7-8 and TRBJ2-5; a weak D match, TRBD1 (6 bases). Trimming shortened V by 4 bases and J by 2 bases, and 14 bases separated the two germline ends. This CDR3 comprises 15 residues. The germline V gene has CDR1 SGHVS and CDR2 FQNEAQ. CDR3 DNA: TGTGCCAGCAGCTCGTACGTAGGGACACAAGAGACCCAGTACTTC. It encodes CASSSYVGTQETQYF.

The CDR3 sequence is CASSVDVRGRWNEQFF. CDR3 DNA: TGTGCCAGCAGCGTAGACGTCAGGGGGCGTTGGAATGAGCAGTTCTTC. The chain carries TRBV9 and TRBJ2-1, with TRBD1 identical over 8 bases. V trimming: 0 bases; J trimming: 7 bases; junction bases outside the gene matches: 9. The CDR3 covers 16 residues. Germline CDR1 reads SGDLS; CDR2 reads YYNGEE.

This sequence joins TRBV2 and TRBJ2-5; 8 bases map to TRBD1. Germline V gene sequence: CDR1 SNHLY, CDR2 FYNNEI. This CDR3 contains 14 residues. V lost 4 bases and J lost 4; bases outside the gene matches: 5. The CDR3 region has the DNA TGTGCCAGCAGTGTCAGGGGGCGCGGAGAGACCCAGTACTTC. As protein: CASSVRGRGETQYF. Full variable domain (remainder filled in from reference TRBV2 and TRBJ2-5): EPEVTQTPSHQVTQMGQEVILRCVPISNHLYFYWYRQILGQKVEFLVSFYNNEISEKSEIFDDQFSVERPDGSNFTLKIRSTKLEDSAMYFCASSVRGRGETQYFGPGTRLLVL.

The chain uses TRBV27 and TRBJ2-1; weak D call: TRBD2 (6 bases). The CDR3 sequence is 13 residues long. Germline-derived CDR1 and CDR2 are MNHEY and SMNVEV (reference sequence). V shed 3 bases and J shed 9 bases, with 12 bases lying between them. The CDR3 sequence is CASSFLADGEQFF. The CDR3, as DNA: TGTGCCAGCAGTTTCTTAGCGGATGGTGAGCAGTTCTTC.

As regards this clone: The junction does not match germline at one end; this may be a read error. The gene calls are TRBV5-4 and TRBJ1-2; 12 bases map to TRBD1. Germline lookup yields CDR1 SGHNT and CDR2 YYREEE (reference sequence). The CDR3 totals 17 residues. CDR3 region: CASSLGTGGVRLRGYTF. The DNA for the CDR3 is TGTGCCAGCAGTTTGGGGACAGGGGGCGTTAGGTTGAGAGGCTACACCTTC.

The V and J genes are TRBV5-1 and TRBJ1-2; D is unresolved. In germline, CDR1 is SGHRS, CDR2 YFSETQ. V was shortened by 3 bases and J by 5 bases, with 11 bases between the two germline ends. The CDR3 covers 13 residues. CDR3 protein: CASSSQAIYGYTF. In DNA, the CDR3 is TGCGCCAGCAGCTCGCAGGCTATTTATGGCTACACCTTC.

This clone turned up a few times. The J gene is TRBJ1-5, the V gene TRBV3-1 (or the pseudogene TRBV3-2), with a tentative D call TRBD1 (6 bases). There are 14 residues in the CDR3. Trimming removed 4 bases from V and 1 base from J, with 8 bases in between. The germline V gene has CDR1 LGHDT and CDR2 YNNKEL (reference sequence). The CDR3 protein is CASSPQGSNQPQHF. The CDR3 bases are TGTGCCAGCAGCCCACAGGGAAGCAATCAGCCCCAGCATTTT.

V is TRBV5-5 and J is TRBJ2-7; 7 bases are a match to TRBD2. Trimming took 3 bases from V and 3 from J; bases not matched to a gene: 6. The germline V gene encodes CDR1 SGHKS and CDR2 YYEKEE (reference sequence). The CDR3 length is 14 residues. The CDR3 DNA follows: TGTGCCAGCAGCTATAATGGACTAGGCTACGAGCAGTACTTC. Its protein is CASSYNGLGYEQYF. The whole variable domain, filled in from reference TRBV5-5 and TRBJ2-7, reads DAGVTQSPTHLIKTRGQQVTLRCSPISGHKSVSWYQQVLGQGPQFIFQYYEKEERGRGNFPDRFSARQFPNYSSELNVNALLLGDSALYLCASSYNGLGYEQYFGPGTRLTVT.

The chain joins TRBV12-2 to TRBJ2-5; whether TRBD2, the table's D call, matches the DNA was not checked. TRBV12-2 is flagged as a pseudogene. The CDR3 is 15 residues long. In DNA form, the CDR3 reads TGTGCAAGTCGTAGTTCGGGAGCCGTCGGAGAGACCCAGTACTTC. Amino acid sequence: CASRSSGAVGETQYF.

The chain recombines TRBV9 with TRBJ2-2, with 10 bases aligning to TRBD2. V shed 4 bases and J 3 bases; nucleotides not matched to a gene: 3. This CDR3 contains 15 residues. Germline loops: CDR1 SGDLS, CDR2 YYNGEE. The CDR3 region has the DNA TGTGCCAGCAGCTCTCTAGCGGGAGACACCGGGGAGCTGTTTTTT. Translating it yields CASSSLAGDTGELFF.

This clone was seen just once. The chain has TRBV27 and TRBJ2-7, with TRBD1 as a possible D gene (5 bases). Germline CDR1 reads MNHEY; CDR2 reads SMNVEV (reference sequence). The CDR3 spans 15 residues. Trimming shortened V by 5 bases and J by 4 bases, and 18 bases separated the two germline ends. Here the CDR3 reads CASSIQGYLGYEQYF. In DNA, the CDR3 is TGTGCCAGCAGTATCCAGGGTTATCTCGGTTACGAGCAGTACTTC.

V and J are TRBV2 and TRBJ1-6; D is perhaps TRBD1 (5 bases). The CDR3 has 15 residues. Trimming pared 1 base from V and 7 bases from J, leaving 11 bases between. The germline V gene encodes CDR1 SNHLY and CDR2 FYNNEI. The CDR3 bases are TGTGCCAGCAGTGAAGACAGGCCTCCAAATTCACCCCTCCACTTT. Translated, it gives CASSEDRPPNSPLHF.

V is TRBV14 and J is TRBJ2-1; D might be TRBD2 (6 bases). The germline CDR1 and CDR2 sequences are SGHDN and FVKESK. V lost 3 bases to trimming and J lost 6 bases, with 6 bases between them. The CDR3 is made up of 12 amino acids. Written as DNA, the CDR3 is TGTGCCAGCAGCCAGACTAGCAATGAGCAGTTCTTC. This codes for CASSQTSNEQFF.

V is TRBV5-6 and J is TRBJ1-3; a possible D gene is TRBD1 (5 bases). Looked up from germline, CDR1 is SGHDT and CDR2 is YYEEEE. V was trimmed by 4 bases and J by 0 bases, leaving 14 bases between them. The CDR3 runs to 16 residues. The CDR3 loop reads CASSVTALLSGNTIYF. The CDR3 coding sequence is TGTGCCAGCAGCGTGACAGCCCTCCTCTCTGGAAACACCATATATTTT.

This clone was seen only once. This rearrangement joins TRBV15 to TRBJ1-5; tentatively, D is TRBD1 (6 bases). Germline V gene lookup returns CDR1 LNHNV and CDR2 YYDKDF (reference sequence). Trimming left V 6 bases short and J 0 bases short, with 12 bases between. This CDR3 contains 15 residues. The CDR3 DNA sequence: TGTGCCACCAGGGATGGACAGTATAGCAATCAGCCCCAGCATTTT. Its protein is CATRDGQYSNQPQHF.

The rearrangement links TRBV2 to TRBJ2-5, with unresolved D. In germline, CDR1 is SNHLY, CDR2 FYNNEI. Trimming took 2 bases from V and 5 from J, leaving 12 bases between them. The CDR3 has 14 residues. The CDR3 region has the DNA TGTGCCAGCAGTGAACTGACTCCCCAGGAGACCCAGTACTTC. Translating it yields CASSELTPQETQYF.

This clone was seen a few times. This chain joins TRBV7-6 and TRBJ2-3; D unresolved. Germline V gives CDR1 SGHVS, CDR2 FNYEAQ. The CDR3 has 16 amino acids. Deletions cut 2 bases from V and 0 bases from J, with 12 bases between. The CDR3 coding sequence is TGTGCCAGCAGCTTAATGGCCGCCCGAAGCACAGATACGCAGTATTTT. It encodes CASSLMAARSTDTQYF. The full variable domain, rest sourced from reference TRBV7-6 and TRBJ2-3, is GAGVSQSPRYKVTKRGQDVALRCDPISGHVSLYWYRQALGQGPEFLTYFNYEAQQDKSGLPNDRFSAERPEGSISTLTIQRTEQRDSAMYRCASSLMAARSTDTQYFGPGTRLTVL.

This chain uses TRBV6-2 or TRBV6-3 with TRBJ2-7; tentatively, D is TRBD1 (6 bases). CDR1 MNHEY and CDR2 SVGEGT come from the germline V gene. The CDR3 totals 15 residues. V was trimmed by 2 bases and J by 1 base, leaving 12 bases between them. CDR3 region: CASSYTAGASYEQYF. In DNA, the CDR3 is TGTGCCAGCAGTTACACGGCAGGGGCATCCTACGAGCAGTACTTC.